This is a list of T cell receptor beta chains from one sample in a study of T cell repertoires in cytomegalovirus infection. TCRdb ran MiXCR on the reads and lists one entry per CDR3 protein. The sample includes around 630,000 distinct CDR3 sequences, 20% to 30% of them seen just once. Material for sequencing was CD8+ T cells from PBMCs. These receptors were collected from a human donor in good health (CMV status not recorded). Some clones in this sample may be carry-over from other donors' samples. Each CDR3 is given with its conserved first and last residue. The D gene is left open where the match is weak. Clone size is given for some rows only: seen once, a few or many times, or a class if the clone is expanded.

NA	many	TRBJ2-2	TRBV7-9	CASTPREHGELFF	TGTGCCAGCACCCCGCGAGAGCACGGGGAGCTGTTTTTT
NA	NA	TRBJ2-1	TRBV6-2/TRBV6-3	CASSYQLLTEQFF	TGTGCCAGCAGTTACCAACTCCTCACTGAGCAGTTCTTC
TRBD1	few	TRBJ1-5	TRBV4-1	CASSQTGPDQPQHF	TGCGCCAGCAGCCAGACAGGGCCCGATCAGCCCCAGCATTTT
NA	NA	TRBJ2-1	TRBV28	CASSYRVGESQTCNEQFF	TGTGCCAGCAGTTACCGGGTTGGGGAGTCACAGACGTGCAATGAGCAGTTCTTC
NA	NA	TRBJ2-1	TRBV9	CASSVAGLSYNEQFF	TGTGCCAGCAGCGTAGCTGGACTTTCCTACAATGAGCAGTTCTTC
NA	few	TRBJ1-3	TRBV28	CASSPPVYRLNPGRNTIYF	TGTGCCAGCAGTCCCCCCGTATACAGGCTCAACCCGGGCAGAAACACCATATATTTT
NA	NA	TRBJ2-4	TRBV12-2	CASRQTDLAKNIQYF	TGTGCAAGTCGCCAGACAGACCTAGCCAAAAACATTCAGTACTTC
NA	few	TRBJ2-5	TRBV6-1	CASSQGQETQYF	TGTGCCAGCAGTCAGGGCCAAGAGACCCAGTACTTC
TRBD1	few	TRBJ2-5	TRBV29-1	CSVEEPQGSWYF	TGCAGCGTTGAAGAACCACAGGGGTCCTGGTACTTC
NA	NA	TRBJ2-1	TRBV7-3	CASSPIKGASAYNEQFF	TGTGCCAGCAGCCCCATCAAAGGGGCTAGCGCATACAATGAGCAGTTCTTC
NA	NA	TRBJ1-5	TRBV5-6	CASSHTGTNQPQHF	TGTGCCAGCAGCCATACAGGGACCAATCAGCCCCAGCATTTT
TRBD2	NA	TRBJ2-7	TRBV7-9	CASSLGGENEQYF	TGTGCTAGCAGCTTGGGAGGGGAAAACGAGCAGTACTTC
TRBD2	few	TRBJ2-7	TRBV5-1	CASSSLGTSAFYEQYF	TGCGCCAGCAGCTCTCTGGGAACTAGCGCCTTCTACGAGCAGTACTTC
TRBD1	NA	TRBJ1-5	TRBV20-1	CSALPGQGLNQPQHF	TGCAGTGCTTTGCCGGGACAGGGCCTCAATCAGCCCCAGCATTTT
NA	NA	TRBJ2-3	TRBV29-1	CSVDAGSDTQYF	TGCAGCGTTGATGCGGGATCAGATACGCAGTATTTT
TRBD2	NA	TRBJ2-1	TRBV5-1	CASSLYASGGYNEQFF	TGCGCCAGCAGCTTGTACGCTAGCGGGGGATACAATGAGCAGTTCTTC
NA	few	TRBJ2-7	TRBV20-1	CSAGSRDPLPRQYF	TGCAGTGCCGGGTCAAGGGACCCCCTCCCTCGGCAGTACTTC
TRBD1	few	TRBJ2-5	TRBV7-9	CASSSPAPDRRLHF	TGTGCCAGCAGCTCACCCGCGCCGGACAGGCGGCTACACTTC
NA	few	TRBJ1-2	TRBV19	CATGQHFYGYTF	TGTGCCACTGGACAGCACTTCTATGGCTACACCTTC
TRBD1	NA	TRBJ2-1	TRBV25-1	CASSEYRDRVGNEQFF	TGTGCCAGCAGTGAATATCGGGACAGGGTAGGGAATGAGCAGTTCTTC
NA	NA	TRBJ1-5	TRBV5-6	CASSLGPRGFDQPQHF	TGTGCCAGCAGCTTGGGTCCCAGGGGTTTTGATCAGCCCCAGCATTTT
TRBD1	many	TRBJ2-1	TRBV6-6	CASSYPNDGQGFEQFF	TGTGCCAGCAGTTACCCCAACGACGGACAGGGATTTGAGCAGTTCTTC
NA	many	TRBJ2-7	TRBV7-6	CASSLDDEGSYEQYF	TGTGCCAGCAGCTTAGATGATGAGGGAAGCTACGAGCAGTACTTC
TRBD1	many	TRBJ1-1	TRBV7-9	CASSLGQDTMNTEAFF	TGTGCCAGCAGCCTCGGACAGGACACGATGAACACTGAAGCTTTCTTT
NA	once	TRBJ2-2	TRBV27	CASSFLVVGENTGELFF	TGTGCCAGCAGTTTCTTAGTGGTCGGGGAGAACACCGGGGAGCTGTTTTTT
NA	NA	TRBJ1-2	TRBV15	CATSSRDGYTF	TGTGCCACCAGCTCCCGGGACGGCTACACCTTC
NA	few	TRBJ2-1	TRBV28	CASSPRIDNEQFF	TGTGCCAGCAGCCCCCGGATTGACAATGAGCAGTTCTTC
TRBD2	NA	TRBJ2-3	TRBV6-2/TRBV6-3	CASSYPGTSGGKPSTDTQYF	TGTGCCAGCAGTTACCCCGGGACTAGCGGGGGAAAGCCCAGCACAGATACGCAGTATTTT
NA	NA	TRBJ2-1	TRBV28	CALGGGNNEQFF	TGTGCCCTGGGTGGAGGGAATAATGAGCAGTTCTTC
NA	few	TRBJ1-1	TRBV12-3/TRBV12-4	CASSWRQVNTEAFF	TGTGCCAGCAGTTGGAGACAGGTGAACACTGAAGCTTTCTTT
TRBD1	many	TRBJ2-3	TRBV7-6	CASSWTGGTDTQYF	TGTGCCAGCAGCTGGACAGGGGGCACAGATACGCAGTATTTT
NA	NA	TRBJ1-3	TRBV29-1	CSVSPGPQGSGNTIYF	TGCAGCGTTTCTCCGGGACCCCAGGGGTCTGGAAACACCATATATTTT
NA	NA	TRBJ1-1	TRBV28	CASSLEGHLITEAFF	TGTGCCAGCAGTTTGGAGGGACACTTGATCACTGAAGCTTTCTTT
NA	NA	TRBJ2-1	TRBV6-2/TRBV6-3	CASSVGYRREQFF	TGTGCCAGCAGTGTAGGGTATAGGCGTGAGCAGTTCTTC
NA	few	TRBJ1-1	TRBV4-2	CASSLRQANTEAFF	TGTGCCAGCAGCCTGCGACAGGCTAACACTGAAGCTTTCTTT
NA	NA	TRBJ1-1	TRBV20-1	CSAMGNLNTEAFF	TGCAGTGCTATGGGCAACCTGAACACTGAAGCTTTCTTT